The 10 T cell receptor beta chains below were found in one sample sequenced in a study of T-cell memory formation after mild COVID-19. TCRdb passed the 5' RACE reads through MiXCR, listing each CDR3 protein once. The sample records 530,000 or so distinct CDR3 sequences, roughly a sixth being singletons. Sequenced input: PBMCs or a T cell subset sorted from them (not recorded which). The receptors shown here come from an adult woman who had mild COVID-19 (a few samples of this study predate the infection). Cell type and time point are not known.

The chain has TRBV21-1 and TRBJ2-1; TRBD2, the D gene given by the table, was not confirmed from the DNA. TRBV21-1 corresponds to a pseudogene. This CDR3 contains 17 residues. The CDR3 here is CASSTPAIREPRSEQFF. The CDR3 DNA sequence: TGTGCCAGCAGCACCCCCGCGATCCGGGAGCCCAGGAGTGAGCAGTTCTTC.

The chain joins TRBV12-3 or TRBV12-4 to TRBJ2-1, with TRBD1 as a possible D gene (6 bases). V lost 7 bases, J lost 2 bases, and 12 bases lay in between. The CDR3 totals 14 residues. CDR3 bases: TGTGCCAGCATCGCCGGGACACCCTACAATGAGCAGTTCTTC. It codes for CASIAGTPYNEQFF.

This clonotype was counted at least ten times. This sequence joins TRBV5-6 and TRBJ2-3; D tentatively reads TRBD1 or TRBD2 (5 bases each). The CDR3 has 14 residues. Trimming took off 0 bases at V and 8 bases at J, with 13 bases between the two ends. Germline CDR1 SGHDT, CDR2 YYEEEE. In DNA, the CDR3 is TGTGCCAGCAGCTTGGGAACGGAGAGGGGTACGCAGTATTTT. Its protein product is CASSLGTERGTQYF.

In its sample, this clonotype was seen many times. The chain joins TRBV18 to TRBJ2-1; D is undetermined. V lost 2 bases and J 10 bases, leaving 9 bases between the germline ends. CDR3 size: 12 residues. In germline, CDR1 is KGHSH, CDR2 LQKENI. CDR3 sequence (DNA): TGTGCCAGCTCACCAGGTTTCACGGAGCAGTTCTTC. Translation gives CASSPGFTEQFF.

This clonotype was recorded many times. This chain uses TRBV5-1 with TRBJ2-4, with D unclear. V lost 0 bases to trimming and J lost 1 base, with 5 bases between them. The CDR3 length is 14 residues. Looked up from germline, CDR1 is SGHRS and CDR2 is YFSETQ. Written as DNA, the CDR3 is TGCGCCAGCAGCTTGGCCGAGGCCAAAAACATTCAGTACTTC. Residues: CASSLAEAKNIQYF.

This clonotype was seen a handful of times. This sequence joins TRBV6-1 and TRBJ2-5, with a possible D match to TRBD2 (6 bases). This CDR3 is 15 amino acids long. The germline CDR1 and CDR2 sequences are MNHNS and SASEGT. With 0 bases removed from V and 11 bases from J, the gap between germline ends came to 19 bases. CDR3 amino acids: CASSEATRPGWEQYF. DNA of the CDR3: TGTGCCAGCAGTGAAGCGACTAGGCCAGGTTGGGAGCAGTACTTC.

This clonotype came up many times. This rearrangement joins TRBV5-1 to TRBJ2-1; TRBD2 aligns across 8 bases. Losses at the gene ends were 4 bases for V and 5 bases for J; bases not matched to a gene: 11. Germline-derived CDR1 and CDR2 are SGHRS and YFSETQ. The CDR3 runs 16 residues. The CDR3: CASSPTLSGSNNEQFF. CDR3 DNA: TGCGCCAGCAGCCCGACCTTGAGCGGGAGCAACAATGAGCAGTTCTTC.

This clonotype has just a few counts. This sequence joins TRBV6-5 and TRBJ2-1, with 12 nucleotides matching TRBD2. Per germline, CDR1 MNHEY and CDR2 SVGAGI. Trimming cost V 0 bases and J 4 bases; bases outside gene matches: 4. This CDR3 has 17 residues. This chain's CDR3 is CASSYSGTSGSYNEQFF. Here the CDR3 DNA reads TGTGCCAGCAGTTACTCCGGGACTAGCGGGTCTTACAATGAGCAGTTCTTC.

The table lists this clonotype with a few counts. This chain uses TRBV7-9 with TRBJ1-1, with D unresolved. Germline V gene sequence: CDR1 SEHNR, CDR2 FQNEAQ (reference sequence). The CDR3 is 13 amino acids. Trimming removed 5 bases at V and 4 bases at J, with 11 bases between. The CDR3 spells CASSTDGITEAFF. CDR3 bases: TGTGCCAGCAGCACCGACGGGATCACTGAAGCTTTCTTT.

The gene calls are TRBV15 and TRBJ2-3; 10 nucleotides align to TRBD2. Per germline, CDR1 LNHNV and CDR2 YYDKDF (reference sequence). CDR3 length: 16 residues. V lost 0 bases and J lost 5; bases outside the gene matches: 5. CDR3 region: CATSRDLAGVGDTQYF. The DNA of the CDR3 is TGTGCCACCAGCAGAGACCTAGCGGGGGTGGGAGATACGCAGTATTTT.